These 4 T cell receptor beta chains share one sample of origin, sequenced in a study of blood T cell repertoires in COVID-19. Measured with immunoSEQ multiplex PCR; TCRdb has only the in-frame clones, and not every one. The sample has around 120,000 clones; about 88% are singletons. The sample was peripheral blood. All receptors derive from a man between 50 and 59 years old with active COVID-19.

The gene calls are TRBV24-1 and TRBJ2-2; no clear D gene. The V end lost 0 bases, the J end lost 1 base, and 5 bases lay between the germline ends. There are 15 residues in the CDR3. Looked up from germline, CDR1 is KGHDR and CDR2 is SFDVKD. CDR3 DNA sequence: TGTGCCACCAGTGATTTGCGACAGAACACCGGGGAGCTGTTTTTT. Its protein product is CATSDLRQNTGELFF.

The chain has TRBV5-1 and TRBJ2-2; possible D gene TRBD1, 5 bases. CDR1 and CDR2 (germline): SGHRS, YFSETQ. CDR3 length equals 14 residues. Trimming removed 8 bases at V and 4 bases at J, with 15 bases between. The CDR3 DNA follows: TGCGCCAGTAAGATTTTCGACAGCACCGGGGAGCTGTTTTTT. It codes for CASKIFDSTGELFF. The variable domain in full, completed from reference TRBV5-1 and TRBJ2-2, reads KAGVTQTPRYLIKTRGQQVTLSCSPISGHRSVSWYQQTPGQGLQFLFEYFSETQRNKGNFPGRFSGRQFSNSRSEMNVSTLELGDSALYLCASKIFDSTGELFFGEGSRLTVL.

In this sample, this clone turned up once. The V and J genes are TRBV10-2 and TRBJ1-5; 7 bases are shared with TRBD1. CDR1 is WSHSY and CDR2 is SAAADI in the germline V gene. V was pared by 0 bases and J by 6 bases, with 5 bases of the junction left unmatched. There are 15 residues in the CDR3. CDR3 amino acids: CASSESSQGGQPQHF. CDR3 nucleotides: TGCGCCAGCAGTGAGTCGAGTCAGGGGGGTCAGCCCCAGCATTTT.

The rearrangement links TRBV12-3 or TRBV12-4 to TRBJ2-1; D unresolved. The V gene lost 2 bases and the J gene lost 8 bases, with 10 bases spanning the gap. The CDR3 is 13 amino acids. The CDR3 protein is CASSLSSSHEQFF. Here the CDR3 DNA reads TGTGCCAGCAGTTTATCGAGTTCCCATGAGCAGTTCTTC.